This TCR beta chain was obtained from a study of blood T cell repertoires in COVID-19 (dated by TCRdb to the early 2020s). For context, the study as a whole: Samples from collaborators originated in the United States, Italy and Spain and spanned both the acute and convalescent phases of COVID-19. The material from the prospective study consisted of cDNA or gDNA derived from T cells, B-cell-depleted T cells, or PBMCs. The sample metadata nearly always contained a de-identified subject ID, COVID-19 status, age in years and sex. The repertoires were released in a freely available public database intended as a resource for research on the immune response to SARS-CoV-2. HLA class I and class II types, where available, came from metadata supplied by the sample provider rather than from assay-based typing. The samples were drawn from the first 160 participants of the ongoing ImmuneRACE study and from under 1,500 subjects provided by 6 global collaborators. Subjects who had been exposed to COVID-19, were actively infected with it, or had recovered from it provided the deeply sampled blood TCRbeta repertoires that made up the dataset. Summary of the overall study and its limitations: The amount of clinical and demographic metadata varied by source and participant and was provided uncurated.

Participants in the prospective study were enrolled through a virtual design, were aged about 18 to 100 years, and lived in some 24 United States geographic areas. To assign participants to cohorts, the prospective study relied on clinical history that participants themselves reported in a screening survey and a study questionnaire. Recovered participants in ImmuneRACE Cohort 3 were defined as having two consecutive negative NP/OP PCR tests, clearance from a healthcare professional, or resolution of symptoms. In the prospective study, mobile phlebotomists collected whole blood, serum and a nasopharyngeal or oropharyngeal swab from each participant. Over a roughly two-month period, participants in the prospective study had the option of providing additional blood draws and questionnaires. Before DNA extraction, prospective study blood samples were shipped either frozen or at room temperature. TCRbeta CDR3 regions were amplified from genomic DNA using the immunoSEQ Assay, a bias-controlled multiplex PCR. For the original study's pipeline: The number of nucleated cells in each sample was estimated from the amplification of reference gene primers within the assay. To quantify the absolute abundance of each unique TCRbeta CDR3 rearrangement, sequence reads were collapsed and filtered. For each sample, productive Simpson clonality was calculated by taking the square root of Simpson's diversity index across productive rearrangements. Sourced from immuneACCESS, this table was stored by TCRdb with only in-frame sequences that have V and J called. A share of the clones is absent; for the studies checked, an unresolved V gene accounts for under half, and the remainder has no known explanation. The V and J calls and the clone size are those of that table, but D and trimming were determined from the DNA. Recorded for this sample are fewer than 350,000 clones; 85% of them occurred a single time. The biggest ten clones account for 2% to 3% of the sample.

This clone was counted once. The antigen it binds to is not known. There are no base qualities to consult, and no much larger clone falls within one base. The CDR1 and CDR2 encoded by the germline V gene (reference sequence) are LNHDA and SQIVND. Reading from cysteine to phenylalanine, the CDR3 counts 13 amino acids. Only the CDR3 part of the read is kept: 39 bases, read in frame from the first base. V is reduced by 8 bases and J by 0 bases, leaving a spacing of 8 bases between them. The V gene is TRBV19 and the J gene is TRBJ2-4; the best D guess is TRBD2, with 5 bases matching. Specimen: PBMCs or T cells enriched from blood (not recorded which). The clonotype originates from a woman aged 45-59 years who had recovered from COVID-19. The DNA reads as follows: TGTGCCAGTGGAGGTAGAGCCAAAAACATTCAGTACTTC. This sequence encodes CASGGRAKNIQYF.